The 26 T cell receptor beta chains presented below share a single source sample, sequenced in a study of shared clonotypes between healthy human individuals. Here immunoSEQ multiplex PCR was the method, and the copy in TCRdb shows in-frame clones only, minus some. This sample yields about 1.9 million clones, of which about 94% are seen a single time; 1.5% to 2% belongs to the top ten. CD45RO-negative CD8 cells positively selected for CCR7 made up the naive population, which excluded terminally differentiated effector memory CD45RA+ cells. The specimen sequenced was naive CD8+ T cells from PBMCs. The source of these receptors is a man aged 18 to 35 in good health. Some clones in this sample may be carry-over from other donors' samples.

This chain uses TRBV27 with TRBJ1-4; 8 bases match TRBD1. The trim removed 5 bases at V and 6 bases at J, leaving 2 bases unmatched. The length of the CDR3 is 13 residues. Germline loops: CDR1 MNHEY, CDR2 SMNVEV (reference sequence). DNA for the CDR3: TGTGCCAGCAGTCCGACAGGGGATGAAAAACTGTTTTTT. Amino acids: CASSPTGDEKLFF. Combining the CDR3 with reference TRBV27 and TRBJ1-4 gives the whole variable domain EAQVTQNPRYLITVTGKKLTVTCSQNMNHEYMSWYRQDPGLGLRQIYYSMNVEVTDKGDVPEGYKVSRKEKRNFPLILESPSPNQTSLYFCASSPTGDEKLFFGSGTQLSVL.

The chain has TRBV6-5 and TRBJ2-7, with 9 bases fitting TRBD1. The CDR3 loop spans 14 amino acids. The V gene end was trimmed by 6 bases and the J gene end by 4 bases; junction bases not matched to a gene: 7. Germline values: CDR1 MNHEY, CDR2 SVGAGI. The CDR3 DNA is TGTGCCAGCAGGGGGACAGGGTATAGGTACGAGCAGTACTTC. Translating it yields CASRGTGYRYEQYF.

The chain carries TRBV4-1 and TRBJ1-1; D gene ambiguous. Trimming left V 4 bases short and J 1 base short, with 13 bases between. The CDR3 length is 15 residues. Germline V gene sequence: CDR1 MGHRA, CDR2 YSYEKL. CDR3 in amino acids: CASSLDWTANTEAFF. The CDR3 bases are TGCGCCAGCAGCCTCGACTGGACGGCGAACACTGAAGCTTTCTTT.

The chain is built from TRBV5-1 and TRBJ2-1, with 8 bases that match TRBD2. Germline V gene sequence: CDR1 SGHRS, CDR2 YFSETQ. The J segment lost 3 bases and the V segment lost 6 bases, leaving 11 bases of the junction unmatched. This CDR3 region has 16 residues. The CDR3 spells CASNLEIAGLYNEQFF. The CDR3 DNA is TGCGCCAGCAACCTTGAGATAGCGGGACTCTACAATGAGCAGTTCTTC.

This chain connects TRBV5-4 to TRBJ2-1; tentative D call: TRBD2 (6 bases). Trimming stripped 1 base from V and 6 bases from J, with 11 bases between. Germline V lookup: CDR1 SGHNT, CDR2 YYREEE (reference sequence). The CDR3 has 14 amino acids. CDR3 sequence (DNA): TGTGCCAGCAGCTTGTCGTTCGGGGGCAATGAGCAGTTCTTC. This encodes CASSLSFGGNEQFF.

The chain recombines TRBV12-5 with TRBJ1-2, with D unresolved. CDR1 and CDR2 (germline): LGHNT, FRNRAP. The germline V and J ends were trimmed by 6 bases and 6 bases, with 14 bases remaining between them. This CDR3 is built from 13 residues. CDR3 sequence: CASGPGPMDGYTF. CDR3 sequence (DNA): TGTGCTAGTGGACCCGGCCCAATGGATGGCTACACCTTC.

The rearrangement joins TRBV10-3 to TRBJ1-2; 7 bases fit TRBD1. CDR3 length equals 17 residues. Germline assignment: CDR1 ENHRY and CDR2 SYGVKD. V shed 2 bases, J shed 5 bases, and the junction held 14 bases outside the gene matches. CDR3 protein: CAISEKRGPALDYGYTF. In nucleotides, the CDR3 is TGTGCCATCAGTGAGAAGAGGGGGCCAGCGTTGGATTATGGCTACACCTTC.

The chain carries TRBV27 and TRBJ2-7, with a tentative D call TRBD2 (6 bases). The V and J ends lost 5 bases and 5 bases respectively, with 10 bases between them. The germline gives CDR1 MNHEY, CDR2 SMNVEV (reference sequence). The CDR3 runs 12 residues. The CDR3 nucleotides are TGTGCCAGCAGTCGCGGGATCCACGAGCAGTACTTC. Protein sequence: CASSRGIHEQYF.

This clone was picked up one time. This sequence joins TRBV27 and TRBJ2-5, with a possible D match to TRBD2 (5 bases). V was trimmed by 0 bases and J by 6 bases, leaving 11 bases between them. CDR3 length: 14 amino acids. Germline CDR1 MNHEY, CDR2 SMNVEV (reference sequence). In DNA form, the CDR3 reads TGTGCCAGCAGTTTATCAGGGAGCGCAAAGACCCAGTACTTC. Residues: CASSLSGSAKTQYF.

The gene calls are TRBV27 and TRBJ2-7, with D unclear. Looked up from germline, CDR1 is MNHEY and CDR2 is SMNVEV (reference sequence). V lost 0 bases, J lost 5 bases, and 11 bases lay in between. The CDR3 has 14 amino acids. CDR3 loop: CASSLSTVGHEQYF. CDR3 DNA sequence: TGTGCCAGCAGTTTATCCACAGTGGGCCACGAGCAGTACTTC.

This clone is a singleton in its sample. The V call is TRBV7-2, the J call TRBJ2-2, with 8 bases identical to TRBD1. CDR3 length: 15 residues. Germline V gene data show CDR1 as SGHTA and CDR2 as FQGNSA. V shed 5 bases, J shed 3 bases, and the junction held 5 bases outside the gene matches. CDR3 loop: CASSKTGADTGELFF. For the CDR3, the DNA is TGTGCCAGCAGCAAGACAGGGGCGGACACCGGGGAGCTGTTTTTT.

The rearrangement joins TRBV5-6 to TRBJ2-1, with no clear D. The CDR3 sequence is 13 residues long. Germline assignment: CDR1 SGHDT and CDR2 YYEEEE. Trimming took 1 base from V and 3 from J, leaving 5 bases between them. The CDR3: CASSLPNYNEQFF. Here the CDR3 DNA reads TGTGCCAGCAGCTTGCCTAACTACAATGAGCAGTTCTTC.

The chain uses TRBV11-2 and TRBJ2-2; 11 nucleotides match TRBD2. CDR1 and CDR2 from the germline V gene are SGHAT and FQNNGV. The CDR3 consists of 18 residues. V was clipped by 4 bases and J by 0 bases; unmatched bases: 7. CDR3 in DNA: TGTGCCAGCAGCTCTCGGACTAGCGGGCCCGCGAACACCGGGGAGCTGTTTTTT. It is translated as CASSSRTSGPANTGELFF.

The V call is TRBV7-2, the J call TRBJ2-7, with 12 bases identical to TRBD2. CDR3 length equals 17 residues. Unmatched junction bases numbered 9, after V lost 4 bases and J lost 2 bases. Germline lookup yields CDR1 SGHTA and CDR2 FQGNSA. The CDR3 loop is CASSSGRRLAGAYEQYF. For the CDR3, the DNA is TGTGCCAGCAGCTCTGGACGGAGACTAGCGGGAGCCTACGAGCAGTACTTC.

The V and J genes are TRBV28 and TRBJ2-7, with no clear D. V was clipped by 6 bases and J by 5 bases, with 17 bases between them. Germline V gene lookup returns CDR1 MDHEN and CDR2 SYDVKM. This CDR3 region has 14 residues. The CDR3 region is CASSDDDELHEQYF. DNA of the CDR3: TGTGCCAGCAGCGATGATGACGAGCTCCACGAGCAGTACTTC.

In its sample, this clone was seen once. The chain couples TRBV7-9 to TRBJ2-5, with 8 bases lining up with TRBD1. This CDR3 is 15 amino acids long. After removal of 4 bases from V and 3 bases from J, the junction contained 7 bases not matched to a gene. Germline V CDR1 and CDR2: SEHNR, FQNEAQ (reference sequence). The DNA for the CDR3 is TGTGCCAGCAGCTCAAGACAGGGGATAAAAGAGACCCAGTACTTC. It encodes CASSSRQGIKETQYF.

CDR3 sequence (DNA): TGTGCCAGCAGTTTATACCGGGAGGGCCAGGAAGATACGCAGTATTTT. This encodes CASSLYREGQEDTQYF. The genes are TRBV27 and TRBJ2-3, with 8 bases fitting TRBD2. Germline V gives CDR1 MNHEY, CDR2 SMNVEV (reference sequence). Trimming removed 1 base from V and 5 bases from J; junction bases left unmatched: 8. The CDR3 is 16 amino acids.

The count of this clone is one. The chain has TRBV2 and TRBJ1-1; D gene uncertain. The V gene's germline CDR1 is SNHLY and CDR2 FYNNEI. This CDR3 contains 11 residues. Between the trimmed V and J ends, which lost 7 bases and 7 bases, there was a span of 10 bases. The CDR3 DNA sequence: TGTGCCAGCATTTTTTGGGGTGAAGCTTTCTTT. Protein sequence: CASIFWGEAFF.

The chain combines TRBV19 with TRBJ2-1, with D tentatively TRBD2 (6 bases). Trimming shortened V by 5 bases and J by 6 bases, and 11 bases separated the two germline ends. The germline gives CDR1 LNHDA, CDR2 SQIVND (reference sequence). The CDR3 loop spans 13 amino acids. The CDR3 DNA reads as TGTGCCAGTAGTGCCGGGACTCGCAATGAGCAGTTCTTC. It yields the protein CASSAGTRNEQFF.

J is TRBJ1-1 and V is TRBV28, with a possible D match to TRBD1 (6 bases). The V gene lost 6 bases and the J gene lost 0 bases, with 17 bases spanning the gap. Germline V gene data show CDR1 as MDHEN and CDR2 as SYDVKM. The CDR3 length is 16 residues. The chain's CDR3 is CASSLMSGDMNTEAFF. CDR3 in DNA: TGTGCCAGCAGCTTAATGTCAGGGGACATGAACACTGAAGCTTTCTTT.

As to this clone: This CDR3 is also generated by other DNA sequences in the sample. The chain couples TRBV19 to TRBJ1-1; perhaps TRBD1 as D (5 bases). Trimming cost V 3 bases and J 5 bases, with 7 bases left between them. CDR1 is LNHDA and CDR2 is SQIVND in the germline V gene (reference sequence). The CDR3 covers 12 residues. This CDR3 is CASSIGATEAFF. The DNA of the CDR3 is TGTGCCAGTAGTATTGGGGCGACTGAAGCTTTCTTT.

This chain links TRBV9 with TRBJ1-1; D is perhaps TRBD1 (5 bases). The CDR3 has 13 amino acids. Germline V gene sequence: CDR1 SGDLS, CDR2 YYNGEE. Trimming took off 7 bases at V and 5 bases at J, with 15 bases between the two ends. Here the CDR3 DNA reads TGTGCCAGCTCCGAAGGGGCGGGGACTGAAGCTTTCTTT. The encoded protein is CASSEGAGTEAFF.

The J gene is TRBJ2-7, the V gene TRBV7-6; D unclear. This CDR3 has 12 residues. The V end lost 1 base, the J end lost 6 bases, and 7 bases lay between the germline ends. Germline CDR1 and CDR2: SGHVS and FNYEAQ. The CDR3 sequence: CASSLGGSEQYF. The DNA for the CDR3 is TGTGCCAGCAGCTTAGGTGGGTCCGAGCAGTACTTC.

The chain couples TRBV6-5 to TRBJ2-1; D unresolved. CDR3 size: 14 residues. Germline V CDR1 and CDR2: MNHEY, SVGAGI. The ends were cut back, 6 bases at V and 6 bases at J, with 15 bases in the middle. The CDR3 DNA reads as TGTGCCAGCAGGGCGTGGATCTCGGCCAATGAGCAGTTCTTC. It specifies CASRAWISANEQFF.

The CDR3 sequence: CAGGTADREISPLHF. The CDR3 bases are TGTGCCGGGGGGACCGCCGACAGGGAAATTTCACCCCTCCACTTT. V usage is TRBV28 and J usage is TRBJ1-6; 7 bases align to TRBD1. Trimming took 11 bases from V and 9 from J; bases not matched to a gene: 16. This CDR3 has 15 amino acids. Germline CDR1 MDHEN, CDR2 SYDVKM.

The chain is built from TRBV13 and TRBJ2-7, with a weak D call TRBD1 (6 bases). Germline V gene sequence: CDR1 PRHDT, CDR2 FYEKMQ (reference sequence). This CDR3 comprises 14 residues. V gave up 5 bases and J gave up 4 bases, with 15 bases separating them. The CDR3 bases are TGTGCCAGCAGCCAATCAGGGGTGGGATACGAGCAGTACTTC. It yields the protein CASSQSGVGYEQYF.